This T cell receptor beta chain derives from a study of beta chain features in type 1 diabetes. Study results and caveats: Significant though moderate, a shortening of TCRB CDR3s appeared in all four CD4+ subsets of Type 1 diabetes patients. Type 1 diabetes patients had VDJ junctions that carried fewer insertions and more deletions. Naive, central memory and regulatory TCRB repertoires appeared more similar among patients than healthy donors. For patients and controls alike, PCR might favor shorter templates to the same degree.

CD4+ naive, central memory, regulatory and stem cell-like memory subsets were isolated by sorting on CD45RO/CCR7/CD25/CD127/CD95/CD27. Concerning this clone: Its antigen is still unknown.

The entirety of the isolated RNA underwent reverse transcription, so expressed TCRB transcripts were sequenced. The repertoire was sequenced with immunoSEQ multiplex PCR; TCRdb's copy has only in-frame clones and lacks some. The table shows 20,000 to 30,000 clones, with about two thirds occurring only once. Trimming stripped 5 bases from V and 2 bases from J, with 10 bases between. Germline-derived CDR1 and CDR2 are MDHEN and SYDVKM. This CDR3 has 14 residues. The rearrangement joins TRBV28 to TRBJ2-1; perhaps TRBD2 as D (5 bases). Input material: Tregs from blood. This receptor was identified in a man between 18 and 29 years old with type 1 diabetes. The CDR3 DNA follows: TGTGCCAGCAGTCCCGCAGCGGCCTACAATGAGCAGTTCTTC. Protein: CASSPAAAYNEQFF.